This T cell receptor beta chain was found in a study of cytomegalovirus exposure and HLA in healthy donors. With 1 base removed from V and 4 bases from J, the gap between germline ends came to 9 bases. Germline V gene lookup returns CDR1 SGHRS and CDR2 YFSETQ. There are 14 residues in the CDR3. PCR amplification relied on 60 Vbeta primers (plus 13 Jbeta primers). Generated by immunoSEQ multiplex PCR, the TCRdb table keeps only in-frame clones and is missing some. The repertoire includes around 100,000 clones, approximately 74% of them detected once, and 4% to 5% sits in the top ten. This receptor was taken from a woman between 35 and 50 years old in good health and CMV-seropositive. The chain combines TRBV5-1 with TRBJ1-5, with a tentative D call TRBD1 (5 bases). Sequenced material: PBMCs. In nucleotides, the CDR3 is TGCGCCAGCAGCTTGACAGGAGTTAATCAGCCCCAGCATTTT. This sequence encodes CASSLTGVNQPQHF.